This entry is about one T cell receptor (beta chain). This clonotype has only a few counts. No antigen is known for it. No clone much larger than this one lies a single base away; base qualities are absent. This entry belongs to a study of vaccination and CD4 T cells after COVID-19 (dated by TCRdb to between 2020 and 2023). Background on the whole study: Convalescent patients had a positive SARS-CoV-2 result on nasal swab PCR, and of these patients, some ten had mild disease and one had severe disease. In 10 COVID-19 convalescent patients and a few infection-naive healthy vaccine recipients, researchers compared the spike-specific CD4+ TCR repertoire from before mRNA vaccination with the repertoire from after. In the convalescent cohort there were six males and four females, among whom were two Hispanic individuals, seven Caucasians, two Asians and one multiracial person. Post-vaccine blood samples were taken a median of 72 days after the second vaccine dose, with a range of roughly 13 to 250 days. Culture stimuli were overlapping spike peptide pools from SARS-CoV-2 and from the common cold coronaviruses HCoV-NL63, HCoV-OC43 and HCoV-229E. Participants received two doses of either the Pfizer-BioNTech BNT162b2 vaccine (n=8) or the Moderna mRNA-1273 vaccine (n=2). Post-COVID blood samples were collected from convalescent patients a median of about 92 days after diagnosis, with a range of about 30 to 161 days. In control cultures, a CEFX viral epitope pool was used as positive control, an HIV-1 Nef peptide pool was used as negative control, or no peptide was added.

Library preparation was by PCR. TCR sequencing of DNA from cultured CD4+ T cells used the Oncomine TCR Beta short-read assay at the Johns Hopkins FTIC core. The QIAamp micro DNA kit was used to extract genomic DNA from the cultured CD4+ T cells. The Oncomine TCR Beta libraries from cultured CD4+ T cells were pooled using unique dual indexes and then sequenced on an Illumina iSeq 100. The authors' analysis ran thus. Non-productive sequences were removed, and CDR3s not starting with C, not ending with F or W, or shorter than 7 amino acids were discarded. Antigen-specific clonotypes were identified with the MANAFEST web application by comparing peptide-stimulated wells with reference and other culture wells. To be called positive, a clone needed an FDR below 0.05, an odds ratio above 5, and a productive frequency above 0.1% in at least two of three replicate wells. A clonotype counted as cross-reactive if it showed significant expansion both in the SARS-CoV-2 spike wells and in at least one common cold coronavirus spike condition. Similarity between CDR3 sequences was evaluated in R version 3.6.1 using Levenshtein distances (stringdist) and unrooted phylogenetic trees (ape). Using fastp trimming at Q25 and MiXCR clonotype assembly, TCRdb reanalyzed the public sequencing data and kept in-frame beta chains. Each CDR3 protein gets just one entry, which takes the most common genes and DNA from the rows behind it. The V and J calls reflect TCRdb's pipeline rather than the authors' work. This sample is represented by some 16,000 distinct CDR3 sequences; less than 65% of them were singletons. The top ten clones comprise approximately 33% of the sample.

Overall results and qualifications from the work: Among convalescent patients, a median around 83% of the SARS-CoV-2-reactive clones seen after vaccination appeared only after vaccination, which suggests priming specific to the vaccine. Only a relatively small number of convalescent patients were included in the study, and early timepoints following natural infection were not analyzed. In convalescent patients, nearly all vaccine-specific clones (304 of 307) were found to be mono-reactive for SARS-CoV-2 spike rather than cross-reactive with common cold coronaviruses. An increase in the median number of SARS-CoV-2-reactive clonotypes from approximately 20 after infection to about 39 after vaccination was observed, but the change was not found to be significant.

According to the study, the label for this sample's treatment or condition signals: approximately nine-day PBMC culture with coronavirus spike peptide pools or control peptides (ViraFEST assay). The ViraFEST assay was used in the study, in which antigen-specific T cells were expanded with peptide pools and expanded clonotypes were subsequently identified by TCR sequencing. Positive SARS-CoV-2 PCR tests in the convalescent patients dated from March to December 2020, before Alpha, Beta and Delta variants emerged in the United States. Each well held approximately 2 million PBMCs cultured in IMDM containing around 5% human AB serum and approximately 9.6 IU/ml IL-2, with around 9.2 ug/ml peptide pools added. Half of the culture medium was replaced with fresh IL-2-containing medium on days 3 and 7. After approximately 11 days of culture, CD4+ T cells were isolated by negative selection with the EasySep CD4+ T cell isolation kit. Ficoll-Paque Plus gradient centrifugation was used to isolate PBMCs from whole blood, and the isolated PBMCs were then either used fresh or cryopreserved at -140C. In general, triplicate wells were set up for every culture condition.

This material consisted of cultured CD4+ T cells from blood, taken after SARS-CoV-2 vaccination. This clonotype was obtained from a human donor with COVID-19.

The CDR3 is CASRGEAYNSPLHF. The DNA is as follows: TGTGCCTCCAGGGGCGAAGCCTATAATTCACCCCTCCACTTT. The rearrangement joined TRBV6-1 to TRBJ1-6; matching of 6 bases hints at TRBD1 as the D gene. The CDR3 numbers 14 residues from cysteine through phenylalanine. Of all the DNA, just the CDR3 is kept, 42 bases in frame from base 1. Via the germline V gene, CDR1 is MNHNS and CDR2 SASEGT. The trim is 11 bases for V and 2 bases for J, with a gap of 13 bases between the germline ends.